What follows are 14 T cell receptor beta chains derived from one specimen sequenced in a study of blood T cell repertoires in COVID-19. Produced via immunoSEQ multiplex PCR; TCRdb's table is partial and in-frame only. The sample carries a few hundred thousand clones, about 87% recorded once. Sequenced material: peripheral blood. These receptors were obtained from a woman younger than 45 with COVID-19, enrolled during active disease.

This CDR3 is CASSLMNRLNTEAFF. The CDR3 DNA is TGTGCCAGCAGCTTAATGAACAGATTGAACACTGAAGCTTTCTTT. The V gene is TRBV11-1, the J gene TRBJ1-1; D uncertain. Trimming took off 2 bases at V and 0 bases at J, with 10 bases between the two ends. Germline V gene data show CDR1 as SGHAT and CDR2 as FQDESV (reference sequence). The CDR3 is 15 residues long.

Written as DNA, the CDR3 is TGCGCCAGCAGCCCCGGGACTGATCTAGGGCCCCAGCATTTT. Its protein is CASSPGTDLGPQHF. This chain uses TRBV5-1 with TRBJ1-5; the D gene is possibly TRBD1 (5 bases). V was clipped by 4 bases and J by 9 bases, with 17 bases between them. This CDR3 is 14 amino acids long. CDR1 is SGHRS and CDR2 is YFSETQ in the germline V gene.

The J gene is TRBJ2-1, the V gene TRBV24-1; D gene uncertain. The V gene's germline CDR1 is KGHDR and CDR2 SFDVKD. With 5 bases removed from V and 8 bases from J, the gap between germline ends came to 12 bases. This CDR3 is 13 amino acids long. CDR3 amino acids: CATSVWRSDEQFF. The DNA for the CDR3 is TGTGCCACCAGTGTCTGGAGATCGGATGAGCAGTTCTTC.

In its sample, this clone was seen once. The chain couples TRBV6-5 to TRBJ2-2, with D unclear. The CDR3 has 14 amino acids. V was pared by 10 bases and J by 4 bases, with 16 bases between. The germline gives CDR1 MNHEY, CDR2 SVGAGI. CDR3 region: CATWMFWATGELFF. In DNA, the CDR3 is TGTGCCACTTGGATGTTTTGGGCCACCGGGGAGCTGTTTTTT.

The rearrangement joins TRBV19 to TRBJ2-1; 10 bases fit TRBD2. After removal of 2 bases from V and 7 bases from J, the junction contained 8 bases not matched to a gene. Germline values: CDR1 LNHDA, CDR2 SQIVND (reference sequence). This CDR3 is 16 amino acids long. As DNA, the CDR3 is TGTGCCAGTAGTATAACGGCTAGCGGGAGTTCGAATGAGCAGTTCTTC. It encodes CASSITASGSSNEQFF.

This chain joins TRBV19 and TRBJ1-1; 8 bases line up with TRBD1. With 5 bases clipped from V and 1 base from J, the junction kept 6 bases outside the gene matches. CDR3 length: 15 amino acids. Per germline, CDR1 LNHDA and CDR2 SQIVND (reference sequence). The CDR3 loop is CASSPTGEGNTEAFF. The CDR3 DNA reads TGTGCCAGTAGTCCGACAGGGGAGGGGAACACTGAAGCTTTCTTT.

The J gene is TRBJ2-1, the V gene TRBV28, with 15 nucleotides matching TRBD2. Germline V gene sequence: CDR1 MDHEN, CDR2 SYDVKM. V lost 1 base to trimming and J lost 6 bases; unmatched junction nucleotides: 13. This CDR3 comprises 20 residues. The CDR3 region is CASSLSSGTSGRKRRNEQFF. For the CDR3, the DNA is TGTGCCAGCAGTTTATCTTCCGGGACTAGCGGGAGGAAGAGGCGCAATGAGCAGTTCTTC.

The chain links TRBV2 to TRBJ2-7; D is uncertain. V was trimmed by 7 bases and J by 0 bases, leaving 7 bases between them. Germline V CDR1 and CDR2: SNHLY, FYNNEI. The CDR3 runs 12 residues. The CDR3 coding sequence is TGTGCCAGCATGCGGAGCTCCTACGAGCAGTACTTC. Its translation is CASMRSSYEQYF. The variable domain in full, completed from reference TRBV2 and TRBJ2-7, reads EPEVTQTPSHQVTQMGQEVILRCVPISNHLYFYWYRQILGQKVEFLVSFYNNEISEKSEIFDDQFSVERPDGSNFTLKIRSTKLEDSAMYFCASMRSSYEQYFGPGTRLTVT.

The V gene is TRBV18, the J gene TRBJ2-2; 8 bases agree with TRBD1. This CDR3 contains 15 residues. CDR1 is KGHSH and CDR2 is LQKENI in the germline V gene. V trimming: 3 bases; J trimming: 4 bases; junction bases outside the gene matches: 4. The CDR3: CASSPFDRGTGELFF. Written as DNA, the CDR3 is TGTGCCAGCTCACCCTTTGACAGGGGCACCGGGGAGCTGTTTTTT.

A word on this clone: The same CDR3 also results from other DNA sequences found in this sample. V usage is TRBV5-1 and J usage is TRBJ2-5; TRBD2 aligns across 15 bases. J lost 5 bases, V lost 4 bases, and 6 bases had no gene match. The CDR3 consists of 16 residues. Germline V gives CDR1 SGHRS, CDR2 YFSETQ. The CDR3 sequence: CASSTGLAGGGETQYF. In DNA, the CDR3 is TGCGCCAGCAGCACGGGACTAGCGGGAGGCGGGGAGACCCAGTACTTC.

This chain connects TRBV28 to TRBJ2-1; D is ambiguous. Germline V lookup: CDR1 MDHEN, CDR2 SYDVKM. CDR3 length: 14 residues. V shed 3 bases and J shed 0 bases, with 6 bases lying between them. The CDR3 loop reads CASSFGSSYNEQFF. CDR3 nucleotides: TGTGCCAGCAGTTTCGGTAGCTCCTACAATGAGCAGTTCTTC. Combining the CDR3 with reference TRBV28 and TRBJ2-1 gives the whole variable domain DVKVTQSSRYLVKRTGEKVFLECVQDMDHENMFWYRQDPGLGLRLIYFSYDVKMKEKGDIPEGYSVSREKKERFSLILESASTNQTSMYLCASSFGSSYNEQFFGPGTRLTVL.

This sequence joins TRBV3-1 (or the pseudogene TRBV3-2) and TRBJ2-1; 7 bases line up with TRBD1. The CDR3 totals 15 residues. The ends lost 1 base at V and 0 bases at J; junction bases unmatched: 0. Germline V gene sequence: CDR1 LGHDT, CDR2 YNNKEL (reference sequence). The CDR3 nucleotides read TGTGCCAGCAGCCAAGGACAGGGCTCCTACAATGAGCAGTTCTTC. It is translated as CASSQGQGSYNEQFF.

The V gene is TRBV6-5, the J gene TRBJ1-6; D is perhaps TRBD1 (5 bases). V was trimmed by 2 bases and J by 13 bases, leaving 15 bases between them. Germline loops: CDR1 MNHEY, CDR2 SVGAGI. CDR3 size: 14 residues. The chain's CDR3 is CASSYAENRTPLHF. The CDR3 DNA follows: TGTGCCAGCAGTTACGCCGAAAACAGGACCCCCCTCCACTTT.

On this clone: The sample contains more than one DNA sequence encoding this CDR3. The chain employs TRBV6-5 and TRBJ1-5; 8 bases map to TRBD1. The CDR3 runs 13 residues. The V segment lost 6 bases and the J segment 4 bases; nucleotides outside the gene matches: 2. Germline V gene sequence: CDR1 MNHEY, CDR2 SVGAGI. CDR3 amino acids: CASRRQGNQPQHF. Here the CDR3 DNA reads TGTGCCAGCAGGCGACAGGGGAATCAGCCCCAGCATTTT.